This T cell receptor beta chain came from a study of early T cells in non-severe SARS-CoV-2 infection. Study in general: Unsorted whole blood bulk RNA was sequenced, with unpaired chains.

The ends were cut back, 0 bases at V and 9 bases at J, with 12 bases in the middle. The CDR3 contains 15 residues. Germline V gene data show CDR1 as MGHDK and CDR2 as SYGVNS. The library protocol tagged individual cDNA molecules with unique molecular identifiers. MiXCR, run by TCRdb on the 5' RACE reads, gives a single entry per CDR3 protein. The sample records approximately 60,000 distinct CDR3 sequences, 10% to 15% being singletons. The table lists this clonotype with a few counts. The chain is built from TRBV25-1 and TRBJ1-6, with D possibly being TRBD1 (6 bases). Sequenced: whole blood. This receptor was identified in an adult who was a healthcare worker with PCR-confirmed SARS-CoV-2 infection or an uninfected control (not recorded which). The chain's CDR3 is CASSEYRRGASPLHF. As DNA, the CDR3 is TGTGCCAGCAGTGAATATCGCAGGGGTGCTTCACCCCTCCACTTT.